This T cell receptor (beta chain) was identified during a study of cytotoxic CD8 clonotypes in ibrutinib-treated CLL. Study context: The subjects consisted of around eleven relapsed/refractory and roughly 15 treatment-naive individuals, with 17 to 18 IGHV unmutated.

CDR3 length equals 17 residues. The V gene end was trimmed by 5 bases and the J gene end by 2 bases; junction bases not matched to a gene: 13. Germline V gene lookup returns CDR1 SGHNT and CDR2 YYREEE (reference sequence). Study findings and constraints: Clonality (at baseline) was higher than in age-matched healthy donors and tracked circulating CD8+ T-cell counts.

TCR beta library input comprised about 1.8 micrograms of genomic DNA from cryopreserved PBMCs. On this clone itself: The antigen is unknown.

Profiled with immunoSEQ multiplex PCR; TCRdb holds only in-frame clones, not every one. The data contain 150,000 or so clones, nearly 90% of them singletons. This chain uses TRBV5-4 with TRBJ2-3; 8 bases align to TRBD2. The TCR originated in a human donor with chronic lymphocytic leukemia. The source material was PBMCs, sampled at disease progression, from a patient treated with ibrutinib. CDR3 protein: CASSREGAGVPTDTQYF. Written as DNA, the CDR3 is TGTGCCAGCAGTCGGGAGGGAGCGGGAGTTCCCACAGATACGCAGTATTTT.